This T cell receptor beta chain was identified in a study of blood T cell repertoires in COVID-19. Germline CDR1 reads SEHNR; CDR2 reads FQNEAQ (reference sequence). Trimming left V 2 bases short and J 6 bases short, with 16 bases between. This CDR3 spans 15 amino acids. TCRdb's copy holds only in-frame clones and misses some; the assay was immunoSEQ multiplex PCR. The sample includes about 110,000 clones, about 88% of them seen just once. The V gene is TRBV7-9, the J gene TRBJ1-1; unclear D gene. Specimen: peripheral blood. The clonotype was recovered from a woman aged 50 to 65 with acute or convalescent COVID-19. For the CDR3, the DNA is TGTGCCAGCAGCTTAATTGAGGGAGGGAAGCCTGAAGCTTTCTTT. The encoded protein is CASSLIEGGKPEAFF.